The 21 T cell receptor beta chains in this list originate from one sample, sequenced in a study of shared clonotypes between healthy human individuals. Sequencing used immunoSEQ multiplex PCR; TCRdb keeps in-frame clones, though not all of them. Found here are approximately 1.5 million clones, about 98% of them singletons; the top ten hold around 0.45%. The sequencing sample was made of naive CD4+ T cells sorted from blood. As for subset: CD45RA+ positively selected. These receptor sequences come from a man in his thirties or forties in good health.

The V call is TRBV27, the J call TRBJ1-1; tentative D call: TRBD1 (6 bases). The germline V gene encodes CDR1 MNHEY and CDR2 SMNVEV (reference sequence). V dropped 6 bases and J dropped 4 bases, with 15 bases sitting between them. CDR3 size: 14 residues. CDR3: CASRAAGGATEAFF. The DNA for the CDR3 is TGTGCCAGCAGGGCAGCTGGGGGGGCCACTGAAGCTTTCTTT.

This clone was detected once. The genes are TRBV5-4 and TRBJ2-5; D is perhaps TRBD1 (7 bases). V dropped 0 bases and J dropped 1 base, with 13 bases sitting between them. Per germline, CDR1 SGHNT and CDR2 YYREEE (reference sequence). There are 16 residues in the CDR3. As DNA, the CDR3 is TGTGCCAGCAGCTTGGTTAGGCAGGGGGGCCAAGAGACCCAGTACTTC. This encodes CASSLVRQGGQETQYF.

The chain joins TRBV4-3 to TRBJ1-4; D unresolved. The ends were cut back, 1 base at V and 4 bases at J, with 10 bases in the middle. In germline, CDR1 is LGHNA, CDR2 YSLEER. The CDR3 is 15 amino acids. In nucleotides, the CDR3 is TGCGCCAGCAGCCAAGGCCAGCGGATTAATGAAAAACTGTTTTTT. Translated, it gives CASSQGQRINEKLFF.

The CDR3 region has the DNA TGTGCCAGCAGCACCCTGCCCGGGACCTACGAGCAGTACTTC. It is translated as CASSTLPGTYEQYF. The chain employs TRBV11-2 and TRBJ2-7; a possible D gene is TRBD2 (5 bases). V lost 5 bases to trimming and J lost 2 bases, with 13 bases between them. The germline V gene encodes CDR1 SGHAT and CDR2 FQNNGV. This CDR3 contains 14 residues.

J is TRBJ2-7 and V is TRBV5-5; D is unclear. V was pared by 4 bases and J by 5 bases, with 10 bases between. This CDR3 comprises 12 residues. CDR1 and CDR2 (germline): SGHKS, YYEKEE (reference sequence). This CDR3 reads CASSPLGDEQYF. CDR3 sequence (DNA): TGTGCCAGCAGCCCCCTGGGTGACGAGCAGTACTTC. Supplemented by reference TRBV5-5 and TRBJ2-7, the full variable domain reads DAGVTQSPTHLIKTRGQQVTLRCSPISGHKSVSWYQQVLGQGPQFIFQYYEKEERGRGNFPDRFSARQFPNYSSELNVNALLLGDSALYLCASSPLGDEQYFGPGTRLTVT.

The rearrangement uses TRBV11-2 and TRBJ2-7, with D uncertain. Germline V CDR1 and CDR2: SGHAT, FQNNGV. The CDR3 spans 16 residues. V was clipped by 1 base and J by 5 bases, with 18 bases between them. CDR3 coding DNA: TGTGCCAGCAGCTTAGGGCGACTTCTGGGCATCCACGAGCAGTACTTC. It encodes CASSLGRLLGIHEQYF.

V usage is TRBV5-4 and J usage is TRBJ2-6; 7 bases map to TRBD1. The J segment lost 0 bases and the V segment lost 4 bases, leaving 13 bases of the junction unmatched. The CDR3 loop spans 19 amino acids. CDR1 is SGHNT and CDR2 is YYREEE in the germline V gene (reference sequence). CDR3 sequence: CASSPDRKGLNSGANVLTF. In DNA form, the CDR3 reads TGTGCCAGCAGCCCGGACAGGAAAGGTCTTAACTCTGGGGCCAACGTCCTGACTTTC.

V is TRBV11-2 and J is TRBJ2-2, with a weak D call TRBD1 (6 bases). The CDR3 is made up of 15 amino acids. The V and J ends lost 1 base and 1 base respectively, with 7 bases between them. Germline CDR1 reads SGHAT; CDR2 reads FQNNGV. CDR3 sequence (DNA): TGTGCCAGCAGCTTAGGCAGGGGGAACACCGGGGAGCTGTTTTTT. Residues: CASSLGRGNTGELFF.

This clone has only one observation. In the same sample, other DNA sequences code for this CDR3. The rearrangement uses TRBV7-9 and TRBJ2-5, with D maybe TRBD1 (6 bases). V was shortened by 4 bases and J by 0 bases, with 9 bases between the two germline ends. This CDR3 has 14 amino acids. The germline gives CDR1 SEHNR, CDR2 FQNEAQ (reference sequence). CDR3 sequence: CASSSGVYQETQYF. The CDR3 DNA reads as TGTGCCAGCAGCTCAGGGGTCTACCAAGAGACCCAGTACTTC.

V and J are TRBV5-1 and TRBJ2-5, with D perhaps matching TRBD1 or TRBD2 (5 bases each). V was clipped by 0 bases and J by 2 bases, with 14 bases between them. Germline V gives CDR1 SGHRS, CDR2 YFSETQ. The length of the CDR3 is 16 residues. Written as DNA, the CDR3 is TGCGCCAGCAGCTTGGCTCCCGGGGCAGCACAAGAGACCCAGTACTTC. Amino acid sequence: CASSLAPGAAQETQYF.

The rearrangement joins TRBV9 to TRBJ1-5; D may be TRBD1 (6 bases). Trimming shortened V by 4 bases and J by 3 bases, and 8 bases separated the two germline ends. This CDR3 region has 13 residues. Germline lookup yields CDR1 SGDLS and CDR2 YYNGEE. The DNA for the CDR3 is TGTGCCAGCAGCCGGGACAACAATCAGCCCCAGCATTTT. This encodes CASSRDNNQPQHF.

This clone appeared once. J is TRBJ1-2 and V is TRBV14; 8 bases fit TRBD1. Per germline, CDR1 SGHDN and CDR2 FVKESK. The junction had 7 bases not matched to a gene; V was cut back by 0 bases and J by 4 bases. There are 16 residues in the CDR3. The DNA for the CDR3 is TGTGCCAGCAGCCAAGATCTCGGACAGGGTTTCTATGGCTACACCTTC. As protein: CASSQDLGQGFYGYTF. Together with reference TRBV14 and TRBJ1-2, the CDR3 gives the full variable domain: EAGVTQFPSHSVIEKGQTVTLRCDPISGHDNLYWYRRVMGKEIKFLLHFVKESKQDESGMPNNRFLAERTGGTYSTLKVQPAELEDSGVYFCASSQDLGQGFYGYTFGSGTRLTVV.

Details on this clone: The sample contains more than one DNA sequence encoding this CDR3. This sequence joins TRBV11-2 and TRBJ2-1; a possible D gene is TRBD2 (5 bases). This CDR3 has 11 amino acids. V was trimmed by 6 bases and J by 7 bases, leaving 7 bases between them. The V gene's germline CDR1 is SGHAT and CDR2 FQNNGV. The CDR3 coding sequence is TGTGCCAGCAGTCCGGGAAATGAGCAGTTCTTC. Protein sequence: CASSPGNEQFF. Complete variable domain (other parts from reference TRBV11-2 and TRBJ2-1): EAGVAQSPRYKIIEKRQSVAFWCNPISGHATLYWYQQILGQGPKLLIQFQNNGVVDDSQLPKDRFSAERLKGVDSTLKIQPAKLEDSAVYLCASSPGNEQFFGPGTRLTVL.

V and J are TRBV6-5 and TRBJ1-1; a weak D match, TRBD1 (5 bases). The germline V and J ends were trimmed by 4 bases and 4 bases, with 13 bases remaining between them. The CDR3 is made up of 14 amino acids. CDR1 and CDR2 from the germline V gene are MNHEY and SVGAGI. The CDR3 nucleotides are TGTGCCAGCAGTTGGCGAGGGGCAGGCACTGAAGCTTTCTTT. Encoded protein: CASSWRGAGTEAFF.

The chain links TRBV7-8 to TRBJ1-3; 10 positions agree with TRBD1. The CDR3 covers 16 residues. V shed 1 base, J shed 0 bases, and the junction held 0 bases outside the gene matches. Per germline, CDR1 SGHVS and CDR2 FQNEAQ. The CDR3 sequence: CASSLGDRGSGNTIYF. The CDR3, as DNA: TGTGCCAGCAGCTTAGGGGACAGGGGCTCTGGAAACACCATATATTTT.

V gene TRBV5-4 combines with J gene TRBJ2-1, with D uncertain. CDR1 and CDR2 from the germline V gene are SGHNT and YYREEE (reference sequence). CDR3 length: 13 amino acids. Trimming pared 5 bases from V and 7 bases from J, leaving 13 bases between. Written as DNA, the CDR3 is TGTGCCAGCAGGGATCCTAGTAGGAATGAGCAGTTCTTC. Residues: CASRDPSRNEQFF.

On this clone itself: At one end, the junction sequence differs from germline, possibly due to a read error. This rearrangement joins TRBV5-1 to TRBJ2-7, with 10 bases that match TRBD2. CDR1 is SGHRS, CDR2 YFSETQ, per germline. The CDR3 totals 13 residues. The CDR3: CASSPLGLADGHF. CDR3 DNA sequence: TGCGCCAGCAGCCCGCTTGGACTAGCGGACGGACACTTC.

The chain has TRBV7-6 and TRBJ2-7; TRBD2 is a possible D gene (6 bases). Trimming cost V 1 base and J 4 bases, with 14 bases left between them. CDR1 SGHVS and CDR2 FNYEAQ come from the germline V gene. The CDR3 contains 15 residues. CDR3 nucleotides: TGTGCCAGCAGCTTAGTGGCTAGCGAATTGTACGAGCAGTACTTC. This codes for CASSLVASELYEQYF.

Only one count was recorded for this clone. The chain carries TRBV11-3 and TRBJ2-3, with D perhaps matching TRBD2 (7 bases). The CDR3 loop spans 13 amino acids. Per germline, CDR1 SGHNT and CDR2 YENEEA. V was pared by 3 bases and J by 9 bases, with 13 bases between. The CDR3 sequence is CASSLRGGRTQYF. The CDR3 DNA follows: TGTGCCAGCAGCTTGCGCGGGGGCAGGACGCAGTATTTT.

V is TRBV7-9 and J is TRBJ2-1, with a tentative D call TRBD2 (6 bases). CDR1 is SEHNR, CDR2 FQNEAQ, per germline (reference sequence). The ends were cut back, 7 bases at V and 8 bases at J, with 21 bases in the middle. This CDR3 region has 15 residues. This chain's CDR3 is CASNLLEGGRHEQFF. The CDR3, as DNA: TGTGCCAGCAATCTTCTGGAGGGCGGGCGTCATGAGCAGTTCTTC.

The chain is built from TRBV7-3 and TRBJ2-1; D call uncertain. V lost 6 bases to trimming and J lost 8 bases, with 23 bases between them. The CDR3 is 16 amino acids. Looked up from germline, CDR1 is SGHTA and CDR2 is FQGTGA. The chain's CDR3 is CASSLVGRQSHDEQFF. CDR3 in DNA: TGTGCCAGCAGTCTCGTCGGACGACAATCCCACGATGAGCAGTTCTTC.